This TCR beta chain originates from a study of blood T cell repertoires in COVID-19. In its sample, this clone was seen once. The table came from immunoSEQ multiplex PCR; TCRdb's copy has only in-frame clones and leaves some out. Seen here are about 370,000 clones, roughly nine tenths observed once, and the top ten hold more than 0.8%. The CDR3 is 15 residues long. J was trimmed by 6 bases and V by 2 bases; bases with no gene match: 3. CDR1 and CDR2 from the germline V gene are MNHEY and SVGAGI. The material sequenced was PBMCs or T cells enriched from blood (not recorded which). The genes are TRBV6-5 and TRBJ1-6; 8 positions match TRBD1. This sequence was found in a man aged 18 to 30 who had recovered from COVID-19. The CDR3 reads CASSYQDRVNSPLHF. In DNA form, the CDR3 reads TGTGCCAGCAGTTACCAGGACAGGGTTAATTCACCCCTCCACTTT.